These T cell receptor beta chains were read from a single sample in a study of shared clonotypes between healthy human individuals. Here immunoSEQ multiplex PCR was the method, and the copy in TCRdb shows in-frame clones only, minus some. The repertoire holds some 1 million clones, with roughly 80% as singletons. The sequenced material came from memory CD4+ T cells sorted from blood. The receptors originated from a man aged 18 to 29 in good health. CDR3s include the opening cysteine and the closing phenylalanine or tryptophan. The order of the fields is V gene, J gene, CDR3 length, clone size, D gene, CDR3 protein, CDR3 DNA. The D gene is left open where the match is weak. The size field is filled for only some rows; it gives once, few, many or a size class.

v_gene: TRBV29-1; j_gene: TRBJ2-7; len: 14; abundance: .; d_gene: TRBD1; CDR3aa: CSVLPGQGSYEQYF; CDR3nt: TGCAGCGTTCTTCCGGGACAGGGCTCCTACGAGCAGTACTTC
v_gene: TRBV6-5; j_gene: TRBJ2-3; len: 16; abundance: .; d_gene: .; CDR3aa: CASSYRWGTHTDTQYF; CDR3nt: TGTGCCAGCAGTTACAGGTGGGGGACTCACACAGATACGCAGTATTTT
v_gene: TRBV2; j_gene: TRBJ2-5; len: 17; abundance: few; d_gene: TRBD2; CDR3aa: CASPARTSGQPQETQYF; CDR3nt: TGTGCCAGTCCCGCGCGGACTAGCGGGCAACCCCAAGAGACCCAGTACTTC
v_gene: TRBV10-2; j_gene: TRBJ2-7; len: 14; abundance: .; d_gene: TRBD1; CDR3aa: CASTEGTGGYEQYF; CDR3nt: TGCGCCAGCACCGAGGGGACAGGGGGCTACGAGCAGTACTTC
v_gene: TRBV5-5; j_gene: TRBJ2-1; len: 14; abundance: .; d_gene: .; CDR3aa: CASSLSPSRDEQFF; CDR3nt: TGTGCCAGCAGCTTATCCCCGTCCCGTGATGAGCAGTTCTTC
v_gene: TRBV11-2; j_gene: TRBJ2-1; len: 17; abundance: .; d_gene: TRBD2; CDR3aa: CASSQRQRGSSYNEQFF; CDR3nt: TGTGCCAGCAGCCAACGCCAGCGGGGGAGCTCCTACAATGAGCAGTTCTTC
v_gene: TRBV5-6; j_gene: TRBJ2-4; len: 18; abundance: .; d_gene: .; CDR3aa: CASSLRLADTRAKNIQYF; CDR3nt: TGTGCCAGCAGCTTACGACTGGCGGACACTCGGGCCAAAAACATTCAGTACTTC
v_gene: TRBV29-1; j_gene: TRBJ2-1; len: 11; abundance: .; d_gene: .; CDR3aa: CSVESGREQFF; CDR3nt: TGCAGCGTTGAGTCGGGCCGGGAGCAGTTCTTC
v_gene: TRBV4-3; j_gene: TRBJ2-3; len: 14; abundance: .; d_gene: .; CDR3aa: CASSRQTGTDTQYF; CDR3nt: TGCGCCAGCAGCCGCCAGACGGGCACAGATACGCAGTATTTT
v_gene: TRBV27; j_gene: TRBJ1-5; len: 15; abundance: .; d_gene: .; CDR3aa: CASSSKAISNQPQHF; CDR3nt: TGTGCCAGCAGTTCTAAGGCTATAAGCAATCAGCCCCAGCATTTT
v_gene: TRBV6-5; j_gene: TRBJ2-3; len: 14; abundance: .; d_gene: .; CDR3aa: CASSYRETTDTQYF; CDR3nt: TGTGCCAGCAGTTACAGGGAGACAACAGATACGCAGTATTTT
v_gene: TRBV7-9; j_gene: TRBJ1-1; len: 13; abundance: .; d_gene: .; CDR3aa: CASSPTGNAEAFF; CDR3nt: TGTGCCAGCAGCCCTACAGGGAATGCTGAAGCTTTCTTT
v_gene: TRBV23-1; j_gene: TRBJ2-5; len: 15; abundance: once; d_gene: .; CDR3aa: CASSQSDSGSGTQYF; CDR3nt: TGCGCCAGCAGTCAATCGGACTCGGGATCAGGGACCCAGTACTTC
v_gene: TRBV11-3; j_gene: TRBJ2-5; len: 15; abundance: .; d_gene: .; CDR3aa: CASSLGARDQETQYF; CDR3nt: TGTGCCAGCAGCTTAGGGGCCAGGGACCAAGAGACCCAGTACTTC
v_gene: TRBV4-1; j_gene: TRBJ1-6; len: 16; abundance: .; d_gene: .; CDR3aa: CASSQEVRGFYSPLHF; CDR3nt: TGCGCCAGCAGCCAAGAAGTCAGGGGTTTTTATTCACCCCTCCACTTT
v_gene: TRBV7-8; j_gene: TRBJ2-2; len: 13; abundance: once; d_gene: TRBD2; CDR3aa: CASQLRETGELFF; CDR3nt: TGTGCCAGCCAGTTGCGGGAGACCGGGGAGCTGTTTTTT
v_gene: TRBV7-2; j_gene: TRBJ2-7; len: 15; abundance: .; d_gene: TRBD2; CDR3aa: CASSLVSGSSYEQYF; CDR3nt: TGTGCCAGCAGCTTAGTGAGCGGGAGCTCCTACGAGCAGTACTTC
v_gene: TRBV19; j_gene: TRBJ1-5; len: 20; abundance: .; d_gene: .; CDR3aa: CASSIDPEFRGGTSNQPQHF; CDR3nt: TGTGCCAGTAGTATAGATCCTGAATTTCGGGGAGGGACTAGCAATCAGCCCCAGCATTTT
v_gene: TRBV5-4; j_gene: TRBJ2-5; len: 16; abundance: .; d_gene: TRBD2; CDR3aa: CASSYPSGGFQETQYF; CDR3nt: TGTGCCAGCAGTTACCCTAGCGGGGGATTCCAAGAGACCCAGTACTTC
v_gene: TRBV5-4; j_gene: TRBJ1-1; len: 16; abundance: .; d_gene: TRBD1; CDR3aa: CASSPQPGGSGTEAFF; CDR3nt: TGTGCCAGCAGCCCCCAACCAGGGGGCAGTGGCACTGAAGCTTTCTTT
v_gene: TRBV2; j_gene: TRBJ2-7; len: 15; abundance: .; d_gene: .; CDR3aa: CASSSIPGGRDEQYF; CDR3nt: TGTGCCAGCAGTTCCATCCCCGGGGGAAGGGACGAGCAGTACTTC
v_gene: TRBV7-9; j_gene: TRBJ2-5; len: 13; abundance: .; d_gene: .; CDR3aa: CASSYYPRETQYF; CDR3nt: TGTGCCAGCAGCTACTACCCCAGAGAGACCCAGTACTTC
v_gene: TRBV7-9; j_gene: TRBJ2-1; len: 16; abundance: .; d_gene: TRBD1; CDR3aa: CASSLKGASSYNEQFF; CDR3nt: TGTGCCAGCAGCTTAAAGGGGGCGAGCTCCTACAATGAGCAGTTCTTC
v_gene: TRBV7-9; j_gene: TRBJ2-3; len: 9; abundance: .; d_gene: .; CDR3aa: CARTDTQYF; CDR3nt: TGTGCCAGAACAGATACGCAGTATTTT
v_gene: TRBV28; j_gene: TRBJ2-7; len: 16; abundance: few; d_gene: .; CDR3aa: CASSSPGRGTSYEQYF; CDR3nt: TGTGCCAGCAGTTCGCCGGGACGGGGGACTTCCTACGAGCAGTACTTC
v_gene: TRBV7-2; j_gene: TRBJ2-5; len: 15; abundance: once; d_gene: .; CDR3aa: CASSFAGQKKETQYF; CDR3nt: TGTGCCAGCAGCTTTGCAGGGCAGAAGAAAGAGACCCAGTACTTC